This T cell receptor beta chain was retrieved from a study of cytomegalovirus exposure and HLA in healthy donors. The primer mix had 60 Vbeta and 13 Jbeta primers. TCRdb keeps only in-frame clones here, not all; method: immunoSEQ multiplex PCR. This repertoire shows approximately 150,000 clones, roughly 77% found once; its top ten account for about 3.1%. Germline values: CDR1 MDHEN, CDR2 SYDVKM. This CDR3 region has 16 residues. A single count supports this clone. This TCR came from a man in his forties in good health and CMV-seronegative. The sequenced sample consisted of PBMCs. The gene calls are TRBV28 and TRBJ2-5; 10 positions match TRBD1. The J call may be mistaken, given a closer DNA end match to TRBJ2-7. For the CDR3, the DNA is TGTGCCAGCAGCACCGCCGGGACAGGGGCAAGGTACGAGCAGTACTTC. Its translation is CASSTAGTGARYEQYF.